This passage covers 13 T cell receptor beta chains from one sample sequenced in a study of CD8+ T cells in alopecia areata. It was cDNA, reverse transcribed from extracted RNA, that served as the sequencing template. The protocol was immunoSEQ multiplex PCR, while the TCRdb copy is restricted to in-frame clones and leaves out a portion. The data show tens of thousands of clones, more than 65% seen once. Treatment given: oral pan-JAK inhibitor, 5-10 mg twice daily. The material sequenced was CD8+ T cells sorted from blood, taken at approximately week 42, from a patient treated with tofacitinib. These TCRs come from a human donor with alopecia areata.

The chain has TRBV27 and TRBJ1-2; D not resolved. The CDR3 runs 15 residues. Germline CDR1 is MNHEY and CDR2 is SMNVEV (reference sequence). V lost 6 bases, J lost 9 bases, and 23 bases lay in between. DNA of the CDR3: TGTGCCAGCAGAAGTACCGAGACAATTTTGGGTCGCTACACCTTC. Translating it yields CASRSTETILGRYTF.

The chain carries TRBV30 and TRBJ2-5, with 10 positions matching TRBD2. The CDR3 has 16 residues. V trimming: 0 bases; J trimming: 5 bases; junction bases outside the gene matches: 9. Germline-derived CDR1 and CDR2 are GTSNPN and SVGIG (reference sequence). The CDR3 sequence: CAWSVSGRAPSETQYF. The CDR3, as DNA: TGTGCCTGGAGTGTCAGCGGGAGGGCTCCCTCGGAGACCCAGTACTTC.

The chain joins TRBV28 to TRBJ2-3, with 10 bases identical to TRBD1. Trimming at V came to 8 bases and at J to 2 bases, leaving 7 bases not matched to a gene. CDR1 is MDHEN and CDR2 is SYDVKM in the germline V gene. The CDR3 loop spans 15 amino acids. As DNA, the CDR3 is TGTGCCAGCGGGGGAGGGACAGGGGCCACAGATACGCAGTATTTT. Amino acid sequence: CASGGGTGATDTQYF.

The chain combines TRBV10-3 with TRBJ2-1; D might be TRBD1 or TRBD2, each matching 5 bases. Trimming stripped 8 bases from V and 5 bases from J, with 13 bases between. Germline lookup yields CDR1 ENHRY and CDR2 SYGVKD. There are 13 residues in the CDR3. The CDR3 coding sequence is TGTGCCATCCCGGGGCAGAACCACAATGAGCAGTTCTTC. Translated, it gives CAIPGQNHNEQFF.

The rearrangement uses TRBV7-9 and TRBJ1-2, with a possible D match to TRBD1 (5 bases). V was trimmed by 5 bases and J by 5 bases, leaving 15 bases between them. The CDR3 loop spans 14 amino acids. Per the germline V gene, CDR1 is SEHNR and CDR2 is FQNEAQ (reference sequence). CDR3 in DNA: TGTGCCAGCAGCAGCAGGGACGGGATTTATGGCTACACCTTC. It yields the protein CASSSRDGIYGYTF.

This clone was seen more than once but under ten times. This sequence joins TRBV19 and TRBJ2-1, with D perhaps matching TRBD2 (6 bases). The CDR3 is 13 residues long. The germline gives CDR1 LNHDA, CDR2 SQIVND (reference sequence). V was shortened by 1 base and J by 8 bases, with 9 bases between the two germline ends. The CDR3 is CASSIGGEDEQFF. Written as DNA, the CDR3 is TGTGCCAGTAGTATAGGGGGGGAGGATGAGCAGTTCTTC.

J is TRBJ2-3 and V is TRBV5-1; D not certain. Trimming took off 0 bases at V and 3 bases at J, with 14 bases between the two ends. Germline CDR1 SGHRS, CDR2 YFSETQ. The CDR3 extends over 16 amino acids. The CDR3 is CASSLGEGVRTDTQYF. The CDR3, as DNA: TGCGCCAGCAGCTTGGGGGAAGGTGTTCGGACAGATACGCAGTATTTT.

A remark on this clone: This specimen includes other DNA sequences encoding the same CDR3. The gene calls are TRBV9 and TRBJ2-7; D is tentatively TRBD1 or TRBD2 (5 bases each). The germline CDR1 and CDR2 sequences are SGDLS and YYNGEE. CDR3 length equals 14 residues. With 3 bases removed from V and 2 bases from J, the gap between germline ends came to 12 bases. The CDR3 bases are TGTGCCAGCAGCGCCGGGACGGAGACCTACGAGCAGTACTTC. Protein sequence: CASSAGTETYEQYF. Full variable domain (outside the CDR3, taken from reference TRBV9 and TRBJ2-7): DSGVTQTPKHLITATGQRVTLRCSPRSGDLSVYWYQQSLDQGLQFLIQYYNGEERAKGNILERFSAQQFPDLHSELNLSSLELGDSALYFCASSAGTETYEQYFGPGTRLTVT.

The chain recombines TRBV4-3 with TRBJ2-1; either TRBD1 or TRBD2 may supply D (5 bases each). V was pared by 0 bases and J by 7 bases, with 13 bases between. CDR3 length: 15 amino acids. Germline loops: CDR1 LGHNA, CDR2 YSLEER. CDR3 sequence (DNA): TGCGCCAGCAGCCAAGATTCTTCGGGGCCAAATGAGCAGTTCTTC. Amino acids: CASSQDSSGPNEQFF.

This chain connects TRBV6-6 to TRBJ1-1; no reliable D call. V was cut by 2 bases and J by 4 bases, with 11 bases left in between. Per germline, CDR1 MNHNY and CDR2 SVGAGI (reference sequence). The CDR3 is 14 residues long. For the CDR3, the DNA is TGTGCCAGCAGTTACGAGGGCGGAGGCACTGAAGCTTTCTTT. This encodes CASSYEGGGTEAFF.

The sample holds a few counts of this clone. The chain carries TRBV4-1 and TRBJ2-6, with D unresolved. CDR1 is MGHRA, CDR2 YSYEKL, per germline. V was cut by 0 bases and J by 4 bases, with 7 bases left in between. There are 15 residues in the CDR3. Written as DNA, the CDR3 is TGCGCCAGCAGCCAAGACCCCGGAGGGGCCAACGTCCTGACTTTC. Translating it yields CASSQDPGGANVLTF.

The V call is TRBV5-6, the J call TRBJ2-1; D is tentatively TRBD1 or TRBD2 (6 bases each). CDR1 is SGHDT, CDR2 YYEEEE, per germline. V dropped 2 bases and J dropped 7 bases, with 16 bases sitting between them. The CDR3 is made up of 15 amino acids. The DNA of the CDR3 is TGTGCCAGCAGCTTCGCGACAGGAGGGGAAAATGAGCAGTTCTTC. Its translation is CASSFATGGENEQFF.

This chain links TRBV5-6 with TRBJ2-2; D may be TRBD2 (6 bases). V was clipped by 2 bases and J by 4 bases, with 9 bases between them. This CDR3 has 14 amino acids. Germline V gene sequence: CDR1 SGHDT, CDR2 YYEEEE. CDR3 sequence reads: CASSLWEATGELFF. The CDR3 DNA reads as TGTGCCAGCAGCTTATGGGAGGCCACCGGGGAGCTGTTTTTT.